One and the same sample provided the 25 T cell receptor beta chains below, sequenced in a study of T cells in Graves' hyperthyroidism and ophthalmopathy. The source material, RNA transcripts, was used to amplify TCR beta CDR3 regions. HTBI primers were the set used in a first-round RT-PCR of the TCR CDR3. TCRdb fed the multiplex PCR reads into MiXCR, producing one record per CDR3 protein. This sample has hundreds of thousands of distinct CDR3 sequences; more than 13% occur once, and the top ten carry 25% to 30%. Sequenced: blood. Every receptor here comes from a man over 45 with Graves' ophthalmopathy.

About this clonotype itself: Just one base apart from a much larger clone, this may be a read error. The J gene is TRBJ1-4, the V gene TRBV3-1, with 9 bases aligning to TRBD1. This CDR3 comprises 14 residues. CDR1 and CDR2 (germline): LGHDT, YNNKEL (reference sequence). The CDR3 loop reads CASSHGTGTEKLSF. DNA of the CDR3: TGTGCCAGCAGCCATGGGACAGGGACTGAAAAACTGTCTTTT.

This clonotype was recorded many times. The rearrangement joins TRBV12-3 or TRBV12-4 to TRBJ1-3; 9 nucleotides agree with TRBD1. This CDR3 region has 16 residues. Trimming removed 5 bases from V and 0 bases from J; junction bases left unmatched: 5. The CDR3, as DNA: TGTGCCAGCAGTGAATTGGGACAGGGCTCTGGAAACACCATATATTTT. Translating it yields CASSELGQGSGNTIYF.

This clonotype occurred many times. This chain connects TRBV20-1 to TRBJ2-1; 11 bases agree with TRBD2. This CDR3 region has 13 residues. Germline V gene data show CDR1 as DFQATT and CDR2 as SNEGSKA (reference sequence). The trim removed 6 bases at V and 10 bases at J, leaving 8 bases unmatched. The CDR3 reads CSAFPSGRNEQFF. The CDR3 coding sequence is TGCAGTGCCTTTCCTAGCGGGAGGAACGAGCAGTTCTTC.

The CDR3 sequence: CASSPKGEAFDTGELFF. In DNA, the CDR3 is TGTGCCAGTAGTCCTAAAGGAGAAGCGTTCGACACCGGGGAGCTGTTTTTT. The J gene is TRBJ2-2, the V gene TRBV19; D ambiguous. CDR3 length: 17 residues. The germline gives CDR1 LNHDA, CDR2 SQIVND (reference sequence). V lost 5 bases, J lost 3 bases, and 19 bases lay in between.

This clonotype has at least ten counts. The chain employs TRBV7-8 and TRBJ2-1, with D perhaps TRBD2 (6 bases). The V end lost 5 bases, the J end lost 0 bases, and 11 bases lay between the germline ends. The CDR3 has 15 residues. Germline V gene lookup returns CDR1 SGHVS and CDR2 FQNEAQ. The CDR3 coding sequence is TGTGCCAGCAGCACCCGGGAGAGCTCCTACAATGAGCAGTTCTTC. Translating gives CASSTRESSYNEQFF.

CDR3 loop: CASSFQTGQYSNQPQHF. Here the CDR3 DNA reads TGTGCCAGCAGTTTCCAGACAGGACAGTATAGCAATCAGCCCCAGCATTTT. The V gene is TRBV12-3 or TRBV12-4, the J gene TRBJ1-5; D is perhaps TRBD1 (6 bases). Trimming took off 3 bases at V and 0 bases at J, with 15 bases between the two ends. CDR3 size: 17 residues.

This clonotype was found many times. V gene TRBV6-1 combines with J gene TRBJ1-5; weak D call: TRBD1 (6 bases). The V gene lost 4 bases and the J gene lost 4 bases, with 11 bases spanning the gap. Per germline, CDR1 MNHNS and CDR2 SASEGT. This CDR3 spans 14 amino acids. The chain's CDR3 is CASSARQGNQPQHF. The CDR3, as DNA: TGTGCCAGCAGTGCACGTCAGGGGAATCAGCCCCAGCATTTT.

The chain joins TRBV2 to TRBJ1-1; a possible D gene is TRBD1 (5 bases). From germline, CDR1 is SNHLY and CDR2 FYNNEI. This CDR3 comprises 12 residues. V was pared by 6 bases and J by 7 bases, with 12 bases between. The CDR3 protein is CASRRDPYEAFF. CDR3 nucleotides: TGTGCCAGCAGACGGGACCCCTATGAAGCTTTCTTT.

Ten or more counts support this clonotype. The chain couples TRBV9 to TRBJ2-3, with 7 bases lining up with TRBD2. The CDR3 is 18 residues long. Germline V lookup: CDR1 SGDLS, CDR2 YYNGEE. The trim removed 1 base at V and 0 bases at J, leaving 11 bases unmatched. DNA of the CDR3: TGTGCCAGCAGCGTAACCCTTCTAGGCGGGAGTAGCACAGATACGCAGTATTTT. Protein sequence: CASSVTLLGGSSTDTQYF. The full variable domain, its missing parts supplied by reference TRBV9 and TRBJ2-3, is DSGVTQTPKHLITATGQRVTLRCSPRSGDLSVYWYQQSLDQGLQFLIQYYNGEERAKGNILERFSAQQFPDLHSELNLSSLELGDSALYFCASSVTLLGGSSTDTQYFGPGTRLTVL.

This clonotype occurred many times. The CDR3 DNA is TGTGCCAGCAGTGGAGGGGGGGGGACTAGCAATGTCAATGAGCAGTTCTTC. It translates to CASSGGGGTSNVNEQFF. V is TRBV2 and J is TRBJ2-1; the match to TRBD2 covers 9 bases. V lost 4 bases and J lost 6; bases outside the gene matches: 13. This CDR3 region has 17 residues. The germline V gene has CDR1 SNHLY and CDR2 FYNNEI.

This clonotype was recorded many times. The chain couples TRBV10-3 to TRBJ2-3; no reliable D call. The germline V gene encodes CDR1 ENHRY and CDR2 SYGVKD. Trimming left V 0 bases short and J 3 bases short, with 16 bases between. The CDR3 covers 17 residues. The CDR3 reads CAISESLTLLRTDTQYF. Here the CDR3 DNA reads TGTGCCATCAGTGAGTCGTTGACCCTACTACGGACAGATACGCAGTATTTT.

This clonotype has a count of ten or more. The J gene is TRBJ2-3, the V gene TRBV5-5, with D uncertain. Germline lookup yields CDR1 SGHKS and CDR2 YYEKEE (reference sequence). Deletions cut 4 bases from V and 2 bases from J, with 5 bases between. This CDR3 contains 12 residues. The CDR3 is CASSTDTDTQYF. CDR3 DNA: TGTGCCAGCAGCACGGACACAGATACGCAGTATTTT.

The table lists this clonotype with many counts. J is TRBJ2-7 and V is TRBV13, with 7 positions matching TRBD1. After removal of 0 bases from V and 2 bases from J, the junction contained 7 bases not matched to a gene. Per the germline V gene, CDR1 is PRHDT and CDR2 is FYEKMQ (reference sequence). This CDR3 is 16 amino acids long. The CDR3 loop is CASSLGHGQEAYEQYF. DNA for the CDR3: TGTGCCAGCAGCTTAGGTCATGGACAGGAGGCCTACGAGCAGTACTTC.

The CDR3 sequence is CSARGPRAKNIQYF. In DNA form, the CDR3 reads TGCAGTGCCCGGGGACCGCGAGCCAAAAACATTCAGTACTTC. The J gene is TRBJ2-4, the V gene TRBV20-1; D could derive from TRBD1 or TRBD2 (5 bases each). Germline V gene lookup returns CDR1 DFQATT and CDR2 SNEGSKA (reference sequence). The length of the CDR3 is 14 residues. Trimming took 6 bases from V and 0 from J, leaving 12 bases between them.

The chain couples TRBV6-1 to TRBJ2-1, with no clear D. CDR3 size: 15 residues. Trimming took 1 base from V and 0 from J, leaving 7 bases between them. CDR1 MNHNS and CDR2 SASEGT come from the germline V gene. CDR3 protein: CASSEGGYSYNEQFF. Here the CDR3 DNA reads TGTGCCAGCAGTGAAGGGGGTTACTCCTACAATGAGCAGTTCTTC.

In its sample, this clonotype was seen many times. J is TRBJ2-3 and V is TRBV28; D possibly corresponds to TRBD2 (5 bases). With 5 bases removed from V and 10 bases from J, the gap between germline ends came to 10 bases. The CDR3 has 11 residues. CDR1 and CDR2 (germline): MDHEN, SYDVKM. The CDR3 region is CASSPTSSQYF. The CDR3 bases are TGTGCCAGCAGTCCTACTAGTTCGCAGTATTTT.

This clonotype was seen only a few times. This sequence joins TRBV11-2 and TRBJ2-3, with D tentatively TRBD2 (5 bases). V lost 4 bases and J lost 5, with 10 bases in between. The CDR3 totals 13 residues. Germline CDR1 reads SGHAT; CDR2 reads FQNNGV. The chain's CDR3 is CASSSFAGDTQYF. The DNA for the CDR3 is TGTGCCAGCAGCTCGTTTGCGGGAGATACGCAGTATTTT.

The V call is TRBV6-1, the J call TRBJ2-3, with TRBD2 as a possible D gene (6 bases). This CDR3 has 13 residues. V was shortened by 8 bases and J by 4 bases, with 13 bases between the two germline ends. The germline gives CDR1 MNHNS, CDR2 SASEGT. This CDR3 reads CASGEVIADTQYF. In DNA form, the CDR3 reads TGTGCCAGCGGGGAGGTAATAGCAGATACGCAGTATTTT.

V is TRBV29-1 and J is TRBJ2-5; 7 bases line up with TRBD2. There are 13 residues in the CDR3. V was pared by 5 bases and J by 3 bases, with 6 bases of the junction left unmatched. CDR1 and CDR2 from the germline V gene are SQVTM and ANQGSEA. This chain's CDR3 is CSVNSGMEETQYF. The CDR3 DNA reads TGCAGCGTTAACAGCGGGATGGAAGAGACCCAGTACTTC.

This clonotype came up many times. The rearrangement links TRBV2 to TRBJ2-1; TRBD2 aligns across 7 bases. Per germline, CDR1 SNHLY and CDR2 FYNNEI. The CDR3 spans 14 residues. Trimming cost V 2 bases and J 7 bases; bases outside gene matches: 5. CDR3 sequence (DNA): TGTGCCAGCAGTGAAAGCGGGATCACGAATGAGCAGTTCTTC. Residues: CASSESGITNEQFF.

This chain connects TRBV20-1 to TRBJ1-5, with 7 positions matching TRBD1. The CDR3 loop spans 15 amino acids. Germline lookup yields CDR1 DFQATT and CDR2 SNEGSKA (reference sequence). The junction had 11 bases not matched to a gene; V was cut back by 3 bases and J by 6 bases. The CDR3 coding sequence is TGCAGTGCTAGGTCGGACAGGCCTGGCAGTCAGCCCCAGCATTTT. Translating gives CSARSDRPGSQPQHF.

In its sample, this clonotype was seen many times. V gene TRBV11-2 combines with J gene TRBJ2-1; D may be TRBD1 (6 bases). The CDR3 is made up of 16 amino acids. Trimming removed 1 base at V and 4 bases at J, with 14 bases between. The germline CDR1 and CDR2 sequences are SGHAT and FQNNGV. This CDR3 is CASSLGAADRYNEQFF. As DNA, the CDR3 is TGTGCCAGCAGCTTAGGGGCGGCCGACAGGTACAATGAGCAGTTCTTC.

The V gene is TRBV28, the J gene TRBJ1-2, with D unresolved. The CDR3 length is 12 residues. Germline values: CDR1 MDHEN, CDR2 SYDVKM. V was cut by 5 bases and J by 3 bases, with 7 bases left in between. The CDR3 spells CASSTNDYGYTF. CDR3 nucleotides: TGTGCCAGCAGTACCAACGACTATGGCTACACCTTC.

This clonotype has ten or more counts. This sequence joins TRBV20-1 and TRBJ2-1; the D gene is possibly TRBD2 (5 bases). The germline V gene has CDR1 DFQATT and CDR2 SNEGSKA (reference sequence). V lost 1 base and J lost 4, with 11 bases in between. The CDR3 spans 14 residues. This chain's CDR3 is CSARGTDSYNEQFF. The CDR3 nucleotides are TGCAGTGCTAGAGGTACGGACTCTTACAATGAGCAGTTCTTC.

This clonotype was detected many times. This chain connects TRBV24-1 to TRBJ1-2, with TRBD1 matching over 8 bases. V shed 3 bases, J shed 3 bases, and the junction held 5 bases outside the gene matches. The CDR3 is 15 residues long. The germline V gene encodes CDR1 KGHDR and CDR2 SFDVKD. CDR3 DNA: TGTGCCACCAGTGATCGACAGGGGAGGCACTATGGCTACACCTTC. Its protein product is CATSDRQGRHYGYTF.